These 9 T cell receptor beta chains came from one sample sequenced in a study of beta chain features in type 1 diabetes. Isolated RNA was reverse transcribed in full, so expressed TCRB transcripts were sequenced. Sequencing was performed with immunoSEQ multiplex PCR; in TCRdb, only in-frame clones are kept and a portion is missing. The sample contains about 150,000 clones, about 8.1% of which appear only once. The sequenced sample consisted of central memory CD4+ T cells from blood. These receptors were taken from a man in his late teens or twenties in good health.

This chain joins TRBV2 and TRBJ1-5; D is ambiguous. This CDR3 region has 14 residues. V was shortened by 4 bases and J by 5 bases, with 12 bases between the two germline ends. Germline lookup yields CDR1 SNHLY and CDR2 FYNNEI. CDR3 DNA sequence: TGTGCCAGCAGTGGGATGGTCGGGGATCAGCCCCAGCATTTT. It specifies CASSGMVGDQPQHF.

In its sample, this clone was seen a few times. The rearrangement uses TRBV11-1 and TRBJ2-3; D is possibly TRBD1 (6 bases). This CDR3 region has 15 residues. The germline gives CDR1 SGHAT, CDR2 FQDESV (reference sequence). Trimming pared 4 bases from V and 0 bases from J, leaving 11 bases between. The CDR3 DNA is TGTGCCAGCAGCTCCGGACAGTTCAGCACAGATACGCAGTATTTT. It translates to CASSSGQFSTDTQYF.

This clone was seen a handful of times. The CDR3 nucleotides are TGTGCCAGCAGCGTGACTAGCGGATACAGCACAGATACGCAGTATTTT. Translating it yields CASSVTSGYSTDTQYF. The chain joins TRBV9 to TRBJ2-3; TRBD2 matches at 9 bases. Germline V gene data show CDR1 as SGDLS and CDR2 as YYNGEE. V gave up 2 bases and J gave up 0 bases; unmatched junction bases: 4. The CDR3 contains 16 residues. Filled out from reference TRBV9 and TRBJ2-3, the complete variable domain reads DSGVTQTPKHLITATGQRVTLRCSPRSGDLSVYWYQQSLDQGLQFLIQYYNGEERAKGNILERFSAQQFPDLHSELNLSSLELGDSALYFCASSVTSGYSTDTQYFGPGTRLTVL.

V and J are TRBV19 and TRBJ1-6; D ambiguous. There are 18 residues in the CDR3. The germline CDR1 and CDR2 sequences are LNHDA and SQIVND (reference sequence). V lost 5 bases to trimming and J lost 1 base, with 18 bases between them. The CDR3 is CASSPLLTGSSYNSPLHF. The CDR3 nucleotides read TGTGCCAGTAGTCCCCTTCTGACCGGGTCTTCCTATAATTCACCCCTCCACTTT. Full variable domain (outside the CDR3, taken from reference TRBV19 and TRBJ1-6): DGGITQSPKYLFRKEGQNVTLSCEQNLNHDAMYWYRQDPGQGLRLIYYSQIVNDFQKGDIAEGYSVSREKKESFPLTVTSAQKNPTAFYLCASSPLLTGSSYNSPLHFGNGTRLTVT.

This chain connects TRBV27 to TRBJ2-7; D perhaps matches TRBD2 (6 bases). Trimming took off 6 bases at V and 5 bases at J, with 14 bases between the two ends. The germline V gene encodes CDR1 MNHEY and CDR2 SMNVEV (reference sequence). The CDR3 is 13 residues long. CDR3 DNA: TGTGCCAGCAGACAAAGTCGGGGGAACGAGCAGTACTTC. As protein: CASRQSRGNEQYF.

Comment on this clone: At one of its ends the junction is not consistent with the germline gene, which may arise from a read error. This chain links TRBV6-1 with TRBJ1-5; 7 positions match TRBD1. The length of the CDR3 is 16 residues. Germline V gene lookup returns CDR1 MNHNS and CDR2 SASEGT. CDR3 nucleotide sequence: TGTGCCAGCAGCGAAGGGACAGCTCATAGCAATCAGCCCCAGCATTTT. Protein product: CASSEGTAHSNQPQHF.

This clone was counted between two and nine times. J is TRBJ2-3 and V is TRBV28; the match to TRBD2 covers 16 bases. V lost 8 bases to trimming and J lost 4 bases; unmatched junction nucleotides: 0. Germline-derived CDR1 and CDR2 are MDHEN and SYDVKM. This CDR3 is 14 amino acids long. CDR3 loop: CASGTSGGADTQYF. In DNA form, the CDR3 reads TGTGCCAGCGGGACTAGCGGGGGGGCAGATACGCAGTATTTT.

The chain couples TRBV7-2 to TRBJ2-7, with D perhaps TRBD1 (6 bases). Germline V CDR1 and CDR2: SGHTA, FQGNSA. Trimming shortened V by 3 bases and J by 6 bases, and 12 bases separated the two germline ends. This CDR3 region has 13 residues. The CDR3 nucleotides are TGTGCCAGCAGCTTCGACAGGTTAGGCGAGCAGTACTTC. Encoded protein: CASSFDRLGEQYF.

The chain links TRBV6-1 to TRBJ2-7, with 7 bases identical to TRBD1. The CDR3 loop spans 13 amino acids. Germline lookup yields CDR1 MNHNS and CDR2 SASEGT. With V trimmed by 8 bases and J by 4 bases, 8 bases remained unmatched. In DNA form, the CDR3 reads TGTGCCAGCCGGGACAGATACTCATACGAGCAGTACTTC. This codes for CASRDRYSYEQYF.